Each of the 2 T cell receptor beta chains below was sequenced from the same sample in a study of CXCR3-negative and CXCR3-positive naive CD8 T cells. The libraries of TRB cDNA were constructed through 5' RACE using UMI labels. TCRdb re-called the 5' RACE reads, yielding one record per CDR3 amino acid sequence without DNA. The sample totals about 6,700 distinct CDR3 sequences. Antigens for these TCRs are unknown. Study outcomes and limitations: Naive cells positive for CXCR3 carried more hydrophobic TRB CDR3s than CXCR3-negative ones.

The sample comprised naive CXCR3+ CD8+ T cells from blood. As for subset: CD45RO-CCR7+CD27+CD95- naive CD8+ T cells expressing CXCR3 (TNR3+). These receptors all stem from a human donor in good health. Some clones in this sample may be carry-over from other donors' samples.

V and J are TRBV7-9 and TRBJ2-1; as DNA is missing, the TRBD2 call by TCRdb cannot be tested. The CDR3 is made up of 16 amino acids. The germline V gene has CDR1 SEHNR and CDR2 FQNEAQ (reference sequence). The CDR3 reads CASSPEAGRAHTEQFF. Full variable domain (rest looked up from reference TRBV7-9 and TRBJ2-1): DTGVSQNPRHKITKRGQNVTFRCDPISEHNRLYWYRQTLGQGPEFLTYFQNEAQLEKSRLLSDRFSAERPKGSFSTLEIQRTEQGDSAMYLCASSPEAGRAHTEQFFGPGTRLTVL.

This clonotype is medium-sized by frequency. The chain links TRBV29-1 to TRBJ1-1; TCRdb picks TRBD1, but there is no DNA to check that call. Germline values: CDR1 SQVTM, CDR2 ANQGSEA. The CDR3 totals 14 residues. CDR3 amino acids: CSVDWGIRNTEAFF. The whole variable domain, remainder taken from reference TRBV29-1 and TRBJ1-1, is SAVISQKPSRDICQRGTSLTIQCQVDSQVTMMFWYRQQPGQSLTLIATANQGSEATYESGFVIDKFPISRPNLTFSTLTVSNMSPEDSSIYLCSVDWGIRNTEAFFGQGTRLTVV.